This T cell receptor beta chain is drawn from a study of T-cell memory formation after mild COVID-19. Across the study: TCR clusters showed largely donor specificity.

TCRdb ran MiXCR on the 5' RACE reads and lists one entry per CDR3 protein. The top ten hold under 25% of the sample, which has approximately 400,000 distinct CDR3 sequences, roughly 18% seen once. This clonotype was seen a handful of times. The length of the CDR3 is 14 residues. Trimming cost V 3 bases and J 7 bases, with 13 bases left between them. The chain links TRBV12-3 or TRBV12-4 to TRBJ1-5; D might be TRBD1 (5 bases). Sequencing was performed on PBMCs or a T cell subset sorted from them (not recorded which). The TCR originated in a man aged 18 to 35 who had mild COVID-19 (a few samples of this study predate the infection). Cell type and time point are not known. The chain's CDR3 is CASSFGGKRQPQHF. The CDR3 region has the DNA TGTGCCAGCAGTTTTGGGGGTAAGAGGCAGCCCCAGCATTTT.